The next 20 T cell receptor beta chains were all read from a single sample in a study of T cells in Graves' hyperthyroidism and ophthalmopathy. Amplified TCR beta CDR3 regions came from RNA transcripts. TCR CDR3 underwent first-round RT-PCR with the HTBI primer set. TCRdb used MiXCR to reprocess the multiplex PCR reads, holding one entry per CDR3 protein. The repertoire holds 600,000 to 800,000 distinct CDR3 sequences, with roughly a third as singletons. The sample was blood. All receptors derive from a woman between 40 and 50 years old with Graves' hyperthyroidism.

This clonotype was counted many times. The rearrangement links TRBV19 to TRBJ1-5, with TRBD1 matching over 10 bases. The germline gives CDR1 LNHDA, CDR2 SQIVND (reference sequence). This CDR3 has 15 residues. After removal of 3 bases from V and 8 bases from J, the junction contained 7 bases not matched to a gene. CDR3 in DNA: TGTGCCAGTAGTATCTCCGGGACAGGGGAAAAGCCCCAGCATTTT. Translating it yields CASSISGTGEKPQHF.

As for this clonotype: The junction differs from germline at one of its ends, possibly a read error. V is TRBV28 and J is TRBJ1-2, with unresolved D. This CDR3 comprises 13 residues. Germline values: CDR1 MDHEN, CDR2 SYDVKM. CDR3 sequence (DNA): TGTGCCAGCAGTCCTGTGTTGTACTATGACTACACCTTC. Its protein product is CASSPVLYYDYTF.

The chain is built from TRBV28 and TRBJ1-2; 7 bases fit TRBD1. The CDR3 consists of 12 residues. The J segment lost 12 bases and the V segment lost 6 bases, leaving 10 bases of the junction unmatched. Germline V lookup: CDR1 MDHEN, CDR2 SYDVKM. The DNA of the CDR3 is TGTGCCAGCAGCCCGACAGGGCTTGGAAACACCTTC. Protein: CASSPTGLGNTF.

Ten or more counts support this clonotype. The CDR3 region has the DNA TGCAGTGCTCGAGTACAGGGGGGCAATCAGCCCCAGCATTTT. Translating gives CSARVQGGNQPQHF. This sequence joins TRBV20-1 and TRBJ1-5; 8 positions match TRBD1. The germline V gene has CDR1 DFQATT and CDR2 SNEGSKA (reference sequence). CDR3 length: 14 residues. The V segment lost 5 bases and the J segment 2 bases; nucleotides outside the gene matches: 5.

This clonotype was found many times. The chain joins TRBV7-9 to TRBJ1-2; D is perhaps TRBD1 (5 bases). Germline V CDR1 and CDR2: SEHNR, FQNEAQ (reference sequence). The V end was cut by 5 bases, the J end by 8 bases, with 18 bases between. This CDR3 spans 14 amino acids. CDR3 DNA sequence: TGTGCCAGCAGCAAAATGGACCACAGGCGGGGCTACACCTTC. The encoded protein is CASSKMDHRRGYTF. Combining the CDR3 with reference TRBV7-9 and TRBJ1-2 gives the whole variable domain DTGVSQNPRHKITKRGQNVTFRCDPISEHNRLYWYRQTLGQGPEFLTYFQNEAQLEKSRLLSDRFSAERPKGSFSTLEIQRTEQGDSAMYLCASSKMDHRRGYTFGSGTRLTVV.

The genes are TRBV27 and TRBJ1-6; D is undetermined. V lost 5 bases and J lost 7, with 12 bases in between. This CDR3 spans 14 amino acids. Germline CDR1 MNHEY, CDR2 SMNVEV (reference sequence). This CDR3 is CASSEHTANSPLHF. In DNA form, the CDR3 reads TGTGCCAGCAGTGAGCACACGGCGAATTCACCCCTCCACTTT.

The chain has TRBV7-9 and TRBJ1-4; TRBD1 agrees at 7 bases. From germline, CDR1 is SEHNR and CDR2 FQNEAQ (reference sequence). The length of the CDR3 is 16 residues. J lost 3 bases, V lost 5 bases, and 9 bases had no gene match. This CDR3 is CASSARGQGSNEKLFF. The CDR3 DNA reads TGTGCCAGCAGCGCGAGGGGGCAGGGCTCTAATGAAAAACTGTTTTTT. Full variable domain (missing parts from reference TRBV7-9 and TRBJ1-4): DTGVSQNPRHKITKRGQNVTFRCDPISEHNRLYWYRQTLGQGPEFLTYFQNEAQLEKSRLLSDRFSAERPKGSFSTLEIQRTEQGDSAMYLCASSARGQGSNEKLFFGSGTQLSVL.

This clonotype has ten or more counts. The rearrangement joins TRBV7-9 to TRBJ1-1; unclear D gene. Germline loops: CDR1 SEHNR, CDR2 FQNEAQ (reference sequence). Trimming cost V 6 bases and J 3 bases, with 11 bases left between them. The CDR3 contains 13 residues. The CDR3 spells CASRRDIDTEAFF. The CDR3 DNA follows: TGTGCCAGCAGACGAGACATTGACACTGAAGCTTTCTTT.

The rearrangement uses TRBV27 and TRBJ1-2; D gene unclear. V dropped 6 bases and J dropped 7 bases, with 15 bases sitting between them. CDR1 and CDR2 from the germline V gene are MNHEY and SMNVEV (reference sequence). The CDR3 length is 13 residues. CDR3 nucleotides: TGTGCCAGCAGGACTCCACAGAGAGCTGGCTACACCTTC. Amino acid sequence: CASRTPQRAGYTF.

This clonotype was counted many times. This chain connects TRBV7-9 to TRBJ1-2, with 8 bases matching TRBD1. After removal of 0 bases from V and 7 bases from J, the junction contained 1 base not matched to a gene. Germline V gene sequence: CDR1 SEHNR, CDR2 FQNEAQ (reference sequence). This CDR3 has 13 residues. This CDR3 reads CASSLAQGAGYTF. The CDR3 region has the DNA TGTGCCAGCAGCTTAGCGCAGGGGGCTGGCTACACCTTC.

This clonotype was observed a few times. CDR3 protein: CASSENRGTGELFF. CDR3 bases: TGTGCCAGCAGTGAAAACAGGGGCACCGGGGAGCTGTTTTTT. The chain carries TRBV2 and TRBJ2-2; 7 positions agree with TRBD1. The V gene end was trimmed by 2 bases and the J gene end by 4 bases; junction bases not matched to a gene: 1. CDR1 and CDR2 from the germline V gene are SNHLY and FYNNEI. The CDR3 runs 14 residues.

In this sample, this clonotype turned up a few times. This chain joins TRBV24-1 and TRBJ1-1; no clear D gene. V lost 5 bases to trimming and J lost 1 base, with 10 bases between them. Germline lookup yields CDR1 KGHDR and CDR2 SFDVKD. This CDR3 is built from 14 residues. In DNA, the CDR3 is TGTGCCACCAGTGGTGGCGGCGAGAACACTGAAGCTTTCTTT. It codes for CATSGGGENTEAFF.

This clonotype was observed a few times. The rearrangement uses TRBV6-1 and TRBJ2-7; D is possibly TRBD2 (6 bases). Trimming took off 4 bases at V and 1 base at J, with 11 bases between the two ends. The germline V gene encodes CDR1 MNHNS and CDR2 SASEGT. The CDR3 length is 14 residues. This CDR3 is CASSVGSWSYEQYF. The CDR3 DNA reads as TGTGCCAGCAGTGTCGGGAGTTGGTCCTACGAGCAGTACTTC.

This clonotype has ten or more counts. The CDR3 is CASSPGPERKSQYF. CDR3 DNA sequence: TGTGCCAGCAGCCCCGGGCCTGAGAGGAAGTCCCAGTACTTC. V usage is TRBV7-2 and J usage is TRBJ2-5; no clear D. The germline gives CDR1 SGHTA, CDR2 FQGNSA. This CDR3 is 14 amino acids long. V gave up 5 bases and J gave up 9 bases, with 19 bases separating them.

This sequence joins TRBV19 and TRBJ1-5; TRBD1 matches at 7 bases. CDR1 is LNHDA, CDR2 SQIVND, per germline (reference sequence). V was clipped by 6 bases and J by 14 bases; unmatched bases: 22. The CDR3 is 16 residues long. In DNA, the CDR3 is TGTGCCAGTAGCACTAAGGGGGAAAAAGGGGGCTTACCCGAGCATTTT. As protein: CASSTKGEKGGLPEHF. Together with reference TRBV19 and TRBJ1-5, the CDR3 gives the full variable domain: DGGITQSPKYLFRKEGQNVTLSCEQNLNHDAMYWYRQDPGQGLRLIYYSQIVNDFQKGDIAEGYSVSREKKESFPLTVTSAQKNPTAFYLCASSTKGEKGGLPEHFGDGTRLSIL.

The rearrangement joins TRBV5-1 to TRBJ2-5, with 9 bases that match TRBD1. Germline V lookup: CDR1 SGHRS, CDR2 YFSETQ. V lost 4 bases, J lost 2 bases, and 9 bases stayed unmatched. The length of the CDR3 is 16 residues. The CDR3 region is CASSQEDRGSQETQYF. CDR3 DNA sequence: TGCGCCAGCAGCCAAGAAGACAGGGGGTCTCAAGAGACCCAGTACTTC. The whole variable domain, remainder taken from reference TRBV5-1 and TRBJ2-5, is KAGVTQTPRYLIKTRGQQVTLSCSPISGHRSVSWYQQTPGQGLQFLFEYFSETQRNKGNFPGRFSGRQFSNSRSEMNVSTLELGDSALYLCASSQEDRGSQETQYFGPGTRLLVL.

The chain uses TRBV29-1 and TRBJ1-2; D gene ambiguous. Germline CDR1 is SQVTM and CDR2 is ANQGSEA. The CDR3 covers 12 residues. Trimming took 0 bases from V and 8 from J, leaving 10 bases between them. DNA for the CDR3: TGCAGCGTTGAAGATCTTCCGGGCGGCTACACCTTC. Translation: CSVEDLPGGYTF.

In this sample, this clonotype turned up a few times. The J gene is TRBJ1-3, the V gene TRBV12-3 or TRBV12-4, with D tentatively TRBD1 (5 bases). This CDR3 comprises 15 residues. Deletions cut 4 bases from V and 7 bases from J, with 17 bases between. CDR3 sequence: CASSSAGVRWNTIYF. For the CDR3, the DNA is TGTGCCAGCAGTTCCGCGGGGGTAAGGTGGAACACCATATATTTT.

The chain employs TRBV20-1 and TRBJ2-3; no firm D call. The V and J ends lost 4 bases and 2 bases respectively, with 13 bases between them. The CDR3 is 14 amino acids. CDR1 and CDR2 (germline): DFQATT, SNEGSKA (reference sequence). DNA for the CDR3: TGCAGTGCTACTCCGTCGTGGCACACAGATACGCAGTATTTT. Protein product: CSATPSWHTDTQYF.

This clonotype was counted many times. V gene TRBV2 combines with J gene TRBJ2-7; D is unclear. Germline CDR1 and CDR2: SNHLY and FYNNEI. V dropped 3 bases and J dropped 0 bases, with 9 bases sitting between them. The CDR3 is 14 residues long. In DNA form, the CDR3 reads TGTGCCAGCAGTGACCCTAACAGCTCCTACGAGCAGTACTTC. Translating it yields CASSDPNSSYEQYF.